Listed below are T cell receptor beta chains from one sample, sequenced in a study of cytomegalovirus exposure and HLA in healthy donors. Assay used: immunoSEQ multiplex PCR; TCRdb lists only in-frame clones, some missing. Of around 150,000 clones detected, roughly 80% appear once; the ten largest clones hold around 2%. The sample was PBMCs. These receptor sequences come from a human donor in good health. CDR3s include the opening cysteine and the closing phenylalanine or tryptophan. D genes are given only for firm matches. Expanded clones are given a class, and other clones once, few, many or no size at all.

abundance: NA
v_gene: TRBV19
len: 13
j_gene: TRBJ1-4
d_gene: NA
CDR3aa: CASRVLGTEKLFF

abundance: few
v_gene: TRBV6-5
len: 13
j_gene: TRBJ1-4
d_gene: TRBD1
CDR3aa: CASRQGFNEKLFF

abundance: NA
v_gene: TRBV7-2
len: 15
j_gene: TRBJ1-2
d_gene: TRBD1
CDR3aa: CASSLGQGSVYGYTF

abundance: NA
v_gene: TRBV2
len: 14
j_gene: TRBJ2-1
d_gene: TRBD2
CDR3aa: CASSTSGGDNEQFF

abundance: NA
v_gene: TRBV4-1
len: 17
j_gene: TRBJ2-3
d_gene: NA
CDR3aa: CASSQANSADSTDTQYF

abundance: NA
v_gene: TRBV25-1
len: 16
j_gene: TRBJ2-7
d_gene: NA
CDR3aa: CASSEPTVAGFGEQYF

abundance: NA
v_gene: TRBV19
len: 12
j_gene: TRBJ2-5
d_gene: TRBD1
CDR3aa: CASGGQEETQYF

abundance: NA
v_gene: TRBV6-1
len: 13
j_gene: TRBJ1-1
d_gene: NA
CDR3aa: CASSGSIRGEAFF

abundance: NA
v_gene: TRBV9
len: 16
j_gene: TRBJ2-3
d_gene: TRBD2
CDR3aa: CASSVASGGVSDTQYF

abundance: NA
v_gene: TRBV7-9
len: 13
j_gene: TRBJ2-7
d_gene: NA
CDR3aa: CASSLEGGYEQYF

abundance: NA
v_gene: TRBV9
len: 15
j_gene: TRBJ1-3
d_gene: NA
CDR3aa: CASSRSTVSGNTIYF

abundance: NA
v_gene: TRBV2
len: 18
j_gene: TRBJ2-1
d_gene: TRBD2
CDR3aa: CASSSLDPSGNSYNEQFF

abundance: once
v_gene: TRBV19
len: 16
j_gene: TRBJ2-3
d_gene: TRBD2
CDR3aa: CASSLPSGGAPDTQYF

abundance: NA
v_gene: TRBV4-1
len: 16
j_gene: TRBJ2-1
d_gene: TRBD2
CDR3aa: CASSQERTSGRNEQFF

abundance: NA
v_gene: TRBV5-8
len: 16
j_gene: TRBJ2-1
d_gene: TRBD2
CDR3aa: CASSFGGGTSYNEQFF

abundance: NA
v_gene: TRBV6-1
len: 14
j_gene: TRBJ2-7
d_gene: NA
CDR3aa: CASSVRDNSYEQYF

abundance: NA
v_gene: TRBV9
len: 16
j_gene: TRBJ2-1
d_gene: TRBD2
CDR3aa: CASSPRLAGAYNEQFF

abundance: NA
v_gene: TRBV2
len: 15
j_gene: TRBJ1-3
d_gene: NA
CDR3aa: CASSALGGTGNTIYF

abundance: once
v_gene: TRBV5-6
len: 16
j_gene: TRBJ1-4
d_gene: NA
CDR3aa: CASSSPGSPSNEKLFF

abundance: NA
v_gene: TRBV11-2
len: 14
j_gene: TRBJ2-7
d_gene: NA
CDR3aa: CASSRRGLLNEQYF

abundance: NA
v_gene: TRBV6-6
len: 15
j_gene: TRBJ2-1
d_gene: NA
CDR3aa: CASRGTGSSYNEQFF

abundance: NA
v_gene: TRBV25-1
len: 14
j_gene: TRBJ2-3
d_gene: TRBD2
CDR3aa: CASSLAGETDTQYF

abundance: NA
v_gene: TRBV7-9
len: 14
j_gene: TRBJ2-7
d_gene: TRBD1
CDR3aa: CASSQSGQRYEQYF

abundance: NA
v_gene: TRBV5-4
len: 18
j_gene: TRBJ1-4
d_gene: TRBD1
CDR3aa: CASSSSPPRGQGGEKLFF

abundance: NA
v_gene: TRBV4-3
len: 14
j_gene: TRBJ1-6
d_gene: NA
CDR3aa: CASSQDWQISPLHF

abundance: many
v_gene: TRBV6-5
len: 15
j_gene: TRBJ1-3
d_gene: NA
CDR3aa: CASSKGRSGVNTIYF